The 8 T cell receptor beta chains below were found in one sample sequenced in a study of blood T cell repertoires in COVID-19. Repertoires were generated with immunoSEQ multiplex PCR, while TCRdb's copy carries only in-frame clones and drops some. Here the sample spans about 33,000 clones, approximately 85% being singletons. The sequenced material came from peripheral blood. The receptors shown here come from a man aged 55-75 years with active COVID-19.

V and J are TRBV27 and TRBJ2-7, with D possibly matching TRBD2 (5 bases). The ends were cut back, 6 bases at V and 3 bases at J, with 24 bases in the middle. Germline lookup yields CDR1 MNHEY and CDR2 SMNVEV (reference sequence). The CDR3 consists of 17 residues. In DNA, the CDR3 is TGTGCCAGCAGCCCGGGATCACCGAGGGCCTATAGCTACGAGCAGTACTTC. It translates to CASSPGSPRAYSYEQYF.

The J gene is TRBJ2-1, the V gene TRBV27; TRBD2 matches at 8 bases. This CDR3 comprises 18 residues. V shed 2 bases, J shed 7 bases, and the junction held 16 bases outside the gene matches. CDR1 and CDR2 from the germline V gene are MNHEY and SMNVEV (reference sequence). CDR3 residues: CASSLVSTSVGLANEQFF. The CDR3 DNA reads TGTGCCAGCAGTTTAGTCTCGACTAGCGTAGGCCTTGCGAATGAGCAGTTCTTC.

This clone counts as medium-sized. This chain joins TRBV18 and TRBJ1-5, with no clear D. The V gene lost 3 bases and the J gene lost 6 bases, with 15 bases spanning the gap. The germline V gene has CDR1 KGHSH and CDR2 LQKENI. The CDR3 runs to 15 residues. This chain's CDR3 is CASSPTQAGGQPQHF. The CDR3 DNA reads as TGTGCCAGCTCACCTACCCAGGCAGGTGGTCAGCCCCAGCATTTT.

The J gene is TRBJ1-6, the V gene TRBV28; 9 positions match TRBD1. The germline V gene has CDR1 MDHEN and CDR2 SYDVKM. V trimming: 4 bases; J trimming: 10 bases; junction bases outside the gene matches: 8. The CDR3 is 15 amino acids. The DNA for the CDR3 is TGTGCCAGCAGTTCTCCCGGGACAGGGAACTCACCCCTCCACTTT. It yields the protein CASSSPGTGNSPLHF.

The rearrangement links TRBV19 to TRBJ2-2; 8 nucleotides align to TRBD2. The CDR3 is made up of 18 amino acids. V lost 5 bases, J lost 4 bases, and 15 bases stayed unmatched. Germline CDR1 reads LNHDA; CDR2 reads SQIVND (reference sequence). Here the CDR3 reads CASSSVAGRSMFTGELFF. The CDR3 DNA reads TGTGCCAGTAGTTCAGTAGCGGGGCGCTCGATGTTCACCGGGGAGCTGTTTTTT.

J is TRBJ1-3 and V is TRBV15; no clear D gene. Per germline, CDR1 LNHNV and CDR2 YYDKDF (reference sequence). With 1 base removed from V and 0 bases from J, the gap between germline ends came to 10 bases. This CDR3 region has 16 residues. CDR3 region: CATSRVWPFSGNTIYF. The DNA for the CDR3 is TGTGCCACCAGCAGAGTTTGGCCCTTCTCTGGAAACACCATATATTTT.

CDR3 DNA sequence: TGTGCCAGCTCACCAACAGGGTCAGCAGAGACCCAGTACTTC. As protein: CASSPTGSAETQYF. This sequence joins TRBV18 and TRBJ2-5; the D gene is possibly TRBD1 (6 bases). Trimming left V 2 bases short and J 4 bases short, with 11 bases between. CDR1 is KGHSH, CDR2 LQKENI, per germline. The CDR3 length is 14 residues.

The chain's CDR3 is CASSLGLAGGFDEQFF. CDR3 nucleotide sequence: TGCGCCAGCAGCCTGGGACTAGCGGGAGGTTTCGATGAGCAGTTCTTC. V and J are TRBV5-1 and TRBJ2-1, with 15 bases that match TRBD2. V gave up 4 bases and J gave up 8 bases; unmatched junction bases: 7. The germline V gene has CDR1 SGHRS and CDR2 YFSETQ. The CDR3 covers 16 residues.